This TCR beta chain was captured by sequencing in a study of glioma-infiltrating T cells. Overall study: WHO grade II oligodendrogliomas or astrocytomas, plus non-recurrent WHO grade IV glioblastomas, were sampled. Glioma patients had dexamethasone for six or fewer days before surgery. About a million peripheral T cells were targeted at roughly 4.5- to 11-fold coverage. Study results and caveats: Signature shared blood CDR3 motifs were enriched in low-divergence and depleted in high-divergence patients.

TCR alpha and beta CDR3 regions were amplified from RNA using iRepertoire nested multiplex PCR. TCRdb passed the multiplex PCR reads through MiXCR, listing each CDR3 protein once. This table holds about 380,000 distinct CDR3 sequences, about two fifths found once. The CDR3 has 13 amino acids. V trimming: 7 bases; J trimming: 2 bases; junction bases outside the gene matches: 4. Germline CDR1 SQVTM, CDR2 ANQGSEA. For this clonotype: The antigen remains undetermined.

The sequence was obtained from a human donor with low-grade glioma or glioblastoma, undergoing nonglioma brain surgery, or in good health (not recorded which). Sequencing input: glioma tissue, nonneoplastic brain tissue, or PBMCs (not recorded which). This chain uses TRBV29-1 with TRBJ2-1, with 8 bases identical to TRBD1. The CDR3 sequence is CSGGQVTYNEQFF. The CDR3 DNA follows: TGCAGCGGGGGACAGGTCACCTACAATGAGCAGTTCTTC.